This paragraph reports one T cell receptor beta chain. The antigen is unknown. The source of the sample is a study of follicular helper T cells after annual influenza vaccination. Whole-study results and caveats: Successive annual vaccinations recalled a recurrent oligoclonal ICOS+CD38+ cTfh response with influenza-specific clonotypes.

Time point reported: 2015-2016 season, 7 days after influenza vaccination. The data were produced by immunoSEQ multiplex PCR, yet TCRdb's version contains in-frame clones alone and is incomplete. The sample contains 800 or so clones, about 70% of which appear only once. The sequencing used CXCR5+ CD38+ circulating T follicular helper cells from blood, collected 7 days after influenza vaccination. The subset here: circulating Tfh, non-naive CD4+CXCR5+PD-1+ (ICOS+CD38+ or ICOS-CD38-). The sequence came from an adult who received the influenza vaccine.

CDR3 protein: CASSLQRASYEQYF. Written as DNA, the CDR3 is TGTGCCAGCAGCTTACAGCGAGCTTCCTACGAGCAGTACTTC. The chain joins TRBV7-9 to TRBJ2-7; unclear D gene. Germline values: CDR1 SEHNR, CDR2 FQNEAQ (reference sequence). Trimming took off 2 bases at V and 1 base at J, with 9 bases between the two ends. The CDR3 runs 14 residues.